What follows are 5 T cell receptor beta chains derived from one specimen sequenced in a study of shared clonotypes between healthy human individuals. Some clones are missing from TCRdb's copy, which holds only in-frame ones; the method was immunoSEQ multiplex PCR. The sample has over 2 million clones, approximately 95% seen once; the top ten hold 0.13%. Sequencing was done on a sample of naive CD4+ T cells sorted from blood. Subset in this sample: CD45RA+ positively selected. The source of these receptors is a man in his late teens or twenties in good health.

V is TRBV5-1 and J is TRBJ2-7; D is possibly TRBD1 (5 bases). Trimming left V 5 bases short and J 5 bases short, with 14 bases between. Germline-derived CDR1 and CDR2 are SGHRS and YFSETQ. The length of the CDR3 is 13 residues. CDR3: CASSRRVLDEQYF. The CDR3 DNA follows: TGCGCCAGCAGTCGCAGGGTCCTCGACGAGCAGTACTTC.

This chain joins TRBV6-6 and TRBJ1-3; D is uncertain. The closer fit of TRBJ2-2 to the DNA end suggests the J call may be wrong. The CDR3 is 15 residues long. CDR1 is MNHNY, CDR2 SVGAGI, per germline (reference sequence). The CDR3 DNA is TGTGCCAGCAGTCAACCTCAACTCCACACCGGGGAGCTGTTTTTT. Protein sequence: CASSQPQLHTGELFF.

This chain uses TRBV30 with TRBJ1-5; D not resolved. The length of the CDR3 is 13 residues. Germline-derived CDR1 and CDR2 are GTSNPN and SVGIG (reference sequence). Between the trimmed V and J ends, which lost 0 bases and 4 bases, there was a span of 7 bases. The chain's CDR3 is CAWSVRVNQPQHF. The CDR3 nucleotides are TGTGCCTGGAGTGTACGAGTGAATCAGCCCCAGCATTTT.

The chain combines TRBV5-1 with TRBJ2-2; TRBD2 matches at 8 bases. Trimming removed 4 bases from V and 6 bases from J; junction bases left unmatched: 8. The CDR3 sequence is 15 residues long. The germline gives CDR1 SGHRS, CDR2 YFSETQ. The CDR3 nucleotides are TGCGCCAGCAGCCCCTTAGCGGGGTCGGCCGGGGAGCTGTTTTTT. It codes for CASSPLAGSAGELFF.

In this sample, this clone turned up once. The genes are TRBV28 and TRBJ2-3, with 12 nucleotides matching TRBD2. The CDR3 has 15 residues. Germline V lookup: CDR1 MDHEN, CDR2 SYDVKM. J was trimmed by 4 bases and V by 10 bases; bases with no gene match: 9. For the CDR3, the DNA is TGTGCCACGATCACTAGCGGGGGGAGGGCAGATACGCAGTATTTT. This sequence encodes CATITSGGRADTQYF.